These 27 T cell receptor beta chains share one sample of origin, sequenced in a study of shared clonotypes between healthy human individuals. Some clones are missing from TCRdb's copy, which holds only in-frame ones; the method was immunoSEQ multiplex PCR. The repertoire holds millions of clones, with about 95% as singletons. Sequencing was performed on naive CD4+ T cells sorted from blood. The subset is: CD45RA+ positively selected. The receptor set was obtained from a man younger than 35 in good health.

The V gene is TRBV30, the J gene TRBJ1-2, with TRBD1 identical over 8 bases. This CDR3 is built from 13 residues. Germline CDR1 reads GTSNPN; CDR2 reads SVGIG (reference sequence). The J segment lost 5 bases and the V segment lost 5 bases, leaving 7 bases of the junction unmatched. In DNA form, the CDR3 reads TGTGCCTGGGCAGGACAGGGTAGATATGGCTACACCTTC. It codes for CAWAGQGRYGYTF.

The CDR3 region is CASSQGAGGIPPEQFF. Here the CDR3 DNA reads TGCGCCAGCAGCCAAGGTGCAGGGGGGATCCCCCCTGAGCAGTTCTTC. This chain joins TRBV4-1 and TRBJ2-1, with D maybe TRBD1 (7 bases). The CDR3 extends over 16 amino acids. Per germline, CDR1 MGHRA and CDR2 YSYEKL. With 1 base removed from V and 9 bases from J, the gap between germline ends came to 19 bases.

The chain joins TRBV18 to TRBJ1-1; D may be TRBD1 (5 bases). The CDR3 sequence is 17 residues long. CDR1 is KGHSH and CDR2 is LQKENI in the germline V gene. The V end lost 4 bases, the J end lost 0 bases, and 18 bases lay between the germline ends. CDR3 amino acids: CASSLGPAGLVNTEAFF. Written as DNA, the CDR3 is TGTGCCAGCTCACTAGGACCGGCAGGGCTCGTGAACACTGAAGCTTTCTTT. The whole variable domain, filled in from reference TRBV18 and TRBJ1-1, reads NAGVMQNPRHLVRRRGQEARLRCSPMKGHSHVYWYRQLPEEGLKFMVYLQKENIIDESGMPKERFSAEFPKEGPSILRIQQVVRGDSAAYFCASSLGPAGLVNTEAFFGQGTRLTVV.

This clone was counted a single time. The chain employs TRBV29-1 and TRBJ2-5; 10 bases are a match to TRBD2. J lost 5 bases, V lost 0 bases, and 6 bases had no gene match. The CDR3 totals 15 residues. The V gene's germline CDR1 is SQVTM and CDR2 ANQGSEA. CDR3 sequence reads: CSVEEPAGGPETQYF. The CDR3, as DNA: TGCAGCGTTGAAGAACCAGCGGGGGGGCCGGAGACCCAGTACTTC.

CDR3 region: CASSLGTVDRPGELFF. The CDR3 nucleotides are TGCGCCAGCAGTCTAGGGACGGTCGATCGACCCGGGGAGCTGTTTTTT. The chain recombines TRBV5-1 with TRBJ2-2, with D perhaps assigned TRBD1 or TRBD2 (5 bases each). The CDR3 runs to 16 residues. CDR1 SGHRS and CDR2 YFSETQ come from the germline V gene. V was shortened by 5 bases and J by 6 bases, with 20 bases between the two germline ends.

The chain joins TRBV7-2 to TRBJ1-1; no firm D call. This CDR3 is 13 amino acids long. Trimming pared 1 base from V and 3 bases from J, leaving 6 bases between. Germline assignment: CDR1 SGHTA and CDR2 FQGNSA. The CDR3 DNA reads as TGTGCCAGCAGCTTAGGACCTGACACTGAAGCTTTCTTT. It encodes CASSLGPDTEAFF.

The rearrangement links TRBV10-3 to TRBJ1-2; TRBD1 matches 8 bases. CDR3 size: 14 residues. Unmatched junction bases numbered 8, after V lost 5 bases and J lost 6 bases. Germline V gene data show CDR1 as ENHRY and CDR2 as SYGVKD. The CDR3 here is CAISPIEQGDGYTF. The CDR3 DNA reads TGTGCCATCAGTCCAATCGAACAGGGGGATGGCTACACCTTC.

The chain is built from TRBV19 and TRBJ1-2; D not resolved. Germline-derived CDR1 and CDR2 are LNHDA and SQIVND (reference sequence). The CDR3 loop spans 15 amino acids. V lost 7 bases and J 4 bases, leaving 19 bases between the germline ends. CDR3 bases: TGTGCCAGTACCCCCCGATTGGGCGCGGGCTATGGCTACACCTTC. It translates to CASTPRLGAGYGYTF.

The chain joins TRBV7-2 to TRBJ2-1, with D uncertain. The CDR3 extends over 14 amino acids. Trimming took 2 bases from V and 9 from J, leaving 14 bases between them. Germline CDR1 reads SGHTA; CDR2 reads FQGNSA. The CDR3 sequence: CASSLQVSPLEQFF. CDR3 coding DNA: TGTGCCAGCAGCTTACAAGTTAGCCCCCTTGAGCAGTTCTTC.

A note on this clone: Other DNA sequences in the sample encode the same CDR3. The V call is TRBV9, the J call TRBJ2-2, with D possibly matching TRBD2 (6 bases). The CDR3 extends over 15 amino acids. Trimming removed 2 bases from V and 0 bases from J, with 8 bases in between. Germline-derived CDR1 and CDR2 are SGDLS and YYNGEE. CDR3 protein: CASSVGGSNTGELFF. CDR3 nucleotides: TGTGCCAGCAGCGTCGGGGGTTCGAACACCGGGGAGCTGTTTTTT.

V gene TRBV21-1 combines with J gene TRBJ1-2; TRBD1, the table's D call, lacks a check against the DNA. TRBV21-1 is deemed a pseudogene. The CDR3 totals 14 residues. The CDR3 nucleotides are TGTGCCAGCAGCAAAGACAGGGGCTTGGATGGCTACACCTTC. Protein sequence: CASSKDRGLDGYTF.

The V call is TRBV5-1, the J call TRBJ2-7, with unresolved D. The CDR3 extends over 13 amino acids. Trimming took 4 bases from V and 3 from J, leaving 11 bases between them. CDR1 is SGHRS, CDR2 YFSETQ, per germline. The CDR3 nucleotides are TGCGCCAGCAGCAACTTTGGAAACTACGAGCAGTACTTC. It translates to CASSNFGNYEQYF.

The chain combines TRBV7-2 with TRBJ1-4, with D hard to call. Trimming removed 5 bases from V and 6 bases from J, with 13 bases in between. CDR1 and CDR2 (germline): SGHTA, FQGNSA. The CDR3 totals 14 residues. The CDR3, as DNA: TGTGCCAGCAGCCGGGCCCTTCTGGATGAAAAACTGTTTTTT. Its protein product is CASSRALLDEKLFF.

CDR3 DNA: TGTGCCAGCAGCGATAGTAGCGGGAACTACAATGAGCAGTTCTTC. It codes for CASSDSSGNYNEQFF. The chain is built from TRBV7-8 and TRBJ2-1; 8 bases are shared with TRBD2. The V segment lost 5 bases and the J segment 3 bases; nucleotides outside the gene matches: 6. Germline V gene data show CDR1 as SGHVS and CDR2 as FQNEAQ. This CDR3 comprises 15 residues.

This clone was seen only once. CDR3 sequence: CAWSVSTWGEQFF. For the CDR3, the DNA is TGTGCCTGGAGTGTATCTACTTGGGGCGAGCAGTTCTTC. V is TRBV30 and J is TRBJ2-1; D might be TRBD1 (5 bases). Per germline, CDR1 GTSNPN and CDR2 SVGIG (reference sequence). This CDR3 region has 13 residues. Trimming stripped 0 bases from V and 10 bases from J, with 13 bases between.

The rearrangement links TRBV7-9 to TRBJ2-7; 8 nucleotides align to TRBD1. CDR1 and CDR2 from the germline V gene are SEHNR and FQNEAQ (reference sequence). The junction had 12 bases not matched to a gene; V was cut back by 5 bases and J by 3 bases. This CDR3 comprises 16 residues. In nucleotides, the CDR3 is TGTGCCAGCAGCCGCAACGCGGGACAGGTGTACTACGAGCAGTACTTC. Amino acids: CASSRNAGQVYYEQYF.

The V and J genes are TRBV10-3 and TRBJ2-3, with 8 nucleotides matching TRBD1. CDR1 and CDR2 from the germline V gene are ENHRY and SYGVKD. After removal of 5 bases from V and 6 bases from J, the junction contained 10 bases not matched to a gene. The CDR3 runs to 15 residues. Written as DNA, the CDR3 is TGTGCCATCAGTACAACGGACAGGGAACGGGATACGCAGTATTTT. Amino acid sequence: CAISTTDRERDTQYF.

The rearrangement uses TRBV5-1 and TRBJ2-7; TRBD1 matches at 8 bases. Germline values: CDR1 SGHRS, CDR2 YFSETQ. CDR3 length equals 16 residues. The J segment lost 5 bases and the V segment lost 0 bases, leaving 10 bases of the junction unmatched. The CDR3 here is CASSLVAGTGTNEQYF. CDR3 coding DNA: TGCGCCAGCAGCTTGGTAGCCGGGACAGGTACCAACGAGCAGTACTTC.

This chain connects TRBV29-1 to TRBJ1-1; no firm D call. The CDR3 is made up of 13 amino acids. Germline V lookup: CDR1 SQVTM, CDR2 ANQGSEA. Deletions cut 7 bases from V and 0 bases from J, with 12 bases between. CDR3: CSGNRQLNTEAFF. DNA of the CDR3: TGCAGCGGGAACAGACAACTGAACACTGAAGCTTTCTTT.

J is TRBJ2-1 and V is TRBV4-1; D call uncertain. This CDR3 comprises 15 residues. The germline gives CDR1 MGHRA, CDR2 YSYEKL. Trimming removed 1 base at V and 8 bases at J, with 15 bases between. The CDR3 loop is CASSQAERSLYEQFF. The DNA for the CDR3 is TGCGCCAGCAGCCAAGCTGAGCGTTCTCTCTATGAGCAGTTCTTC.

The V call is TRBV10-3, the J call TRBJ2-4; weak D call: TRBD1 (6 bases). V lost 0 bases, J lost 7 bases, and 16 bases lay in between. The CDR3 contains 16 residues. The germline CDR1 and CDR2 sequences are ENHRY and SYGVKD. The CDR3 protein is CAISESIAGVENIQYF. The DNA for the CDR3 is TGTGCCATCAGTGAGTCGATAGCAGGGGTGGAGAACATTCAGTACTTC.

The V gene is TRBV11-2, the J gene TRBJ2-3, with 8 bases matching TRBD2. CDR3 length: 15 amino acids. CDR1 and CDR2 from the germline V gene are SGHAT and FQNNGV. The junction had 4 bases not matched to a gene; V was cut back by 0 bases and J by 5 bases. Here the CDR3 DNA reads TGTGCCAGCAGCTTAGATGGACTAGCCGGAGATACGCAGTATTTT. Its translation: CASSLDGLAGDTQYF. The full variable domain, its missing parts supplied by reference TRBV11-2 and TRBJ2-3, is EAGVAQSPRYKIIEKRQSVAFWCNPISGHATLYWYQQILGQGPKLLIQFQNNGVVDDSQLPKDRFSAERLKGVDSTLKIQPAKLEDSAVYLCASSLDGLAGDTQYFGPGTRLTVL.

The genes are TRBV7-8 and TRBJ1-4; 10 nucleotides match TRBD1. Germline CDR1 and CDR2: SGHVS and FQNEAQ. V trimming: 6 bases; J trimming: 7 bases; junction bases outside the gene matches: 8. The CDR3 sequence is 15 residues long. The CDR3 region is CASRSRQGAREKLFF. The CDR3 coding sequence is TGTGCCAGCAGATCTCGACAGGGGGCTCGTGAAAAACTGTTTTTT.

The chain links TRBV11-2 to TRBJ2-7, with 7 positions matching TRBD1. The CDR3 totals 14 residues. V lost 5 bases, J lost 5 bases, and 9 bases stayed unmatched. CDR1 SGHAT and CDR2 FQNNGV come from the germline V gene. The CDR3 nucleotides are TGTGCCAGCAGCCCCAGTCTAGGGGGCAACGAGCAGTACTTC. Its translation: CASSPSLGGNEQYF. Filled out from reference TRBV11-2 and TRBJ2-7, the complete variable domain reads EAGVAQSPRYKIIEKRQSVAFWCNPISGHATLYWYQQILGQGPKLLIQFQNNGVVDDSQLPKDRFSAERLKGVDSTLKIQPAKLEDSAVYLCASSPSLGGNEQYFGPGTRLTVT.

The chain uses TRBV30 and TRBJ1-1; a weak D match, TRBD1 (6 bases). The CDR3 contains 13 residues. Per germline, CDR1 GTSNPN and CDR2 SVGIG (reference sequence). V was trimmed by 4 bases and J by 11 bases, leaving 20 bases between them. The CDR3 sequence is CAWTTGHLLGAFF. The CDR3 DNA reads TGTGCCTGGACCACGGGACACCTCTTAGGGGCTTTCTTT.

This chain joins TRBV19 and TRBJ2-7; D gene ambiguous. V was pared by 8 bases and J by 2 bases, with 4 bases between. CDR1 is LNHDA and CDR2 is SQIVND in the germline V gene (reference sequence). The length of the CDR3 is 10 residues. This chain's CDR3 is CASQTYEQYF. The CDR3, as DNA: TGTGCCAGTCAAACCTACGAGCAGTACTTC. The full variable domain, in which reference TRBV19 and TRBJ2-7 provide the parts outside the CDR3, is DGGITQSPKYLFRKEGQNVTLSCEQNLNHDAMYWYRQDPGQGLRLIYYSQIVNDFQKGDIAEGYSVSREKKESFPLTVTSAQKNPTAFYLCASQTYEQYFGPGTRLTVT.

The DNA of the CDR3 is TGTGACGAAGACGGCTACGAGCAGTACTTC. This gives the protein CDEDGYEQYF. The J gene is TRBJ2-7, the V gene TRBV6-1; D gene ambiguous. The germline V gene encodes CDR1 MNHNS and CDR2 SASEGT. The CDR3 totals 10 residues.